This TCR beta chain was observed in a study of cytomegalovirus exposure and HLA in healthy donors. Trimming took 6 bases from V and 6 from J; bases not matched to a gene: 13. CDR1 is SGHVT and CDR2 is SQSDAQ in the germline V gene. The CDR3 contains 18 residues. On this clone itself: The target antigen is unknown.

Regarding the study as a whole: The presence/absence work took it that sequencing depth was about the same across donors. HLA-A and HLA-B allele assignments for most subjects were reportedly predicted accurately using TCR beta sequences. It was reported in a later analysis that an Asian-associated ancestry cluster showed fewer N-insertions than the approximately 700-donor mean.

It was with 60 Vbeta and 13 Jbeta primers that the PCR ran. Measured with immunoSEQ multiplex PCR; TCRdb has only the in-frame clones, and not every one. The top ten hold around 4.7% of the sample, which has roughly 150,000 clones, 68% seen once. This clonotype was sampled from a man in his sixties in good health and CMV-seronegative. The chain couples TRBV7-4 to TRBJ2-3; 15 bases are shared with TRBD2. The source material was PBMCs. CDR3 coding DNA: TGTGCCAGCAGAAGGACTAGCGGGAGGGAGGGGGAACGGGATACGCAGTATTTT. It is translated as CASRRTSGREGERDTQYF. Filled out from reference TRBV7-4 and TRBJ2-3, the complete variable domain reads GAGVSQSPRYKVAKRGRDVALRCDSISGHVTLYWYRQTLGQGSEVLTYSQSDAQRDKSGRPSGRFSAERPERSVSTLKIQRTEQGDSAVYLCASRRTSGREGERDTQYFGPGTRLTVL.